This TCR beta chain is drawn from a study of PD-L1 blockade in urothelial cancer. Across the whole study: Prior regimens of chemotherapy numbered 0 to 3 per patient.

Described time point: pretreatment peripheral blood. Profiled with immunoSEQ multiplex PCR; TCRdb holds only in-frame clones, not every one. Of approximately 67,000 clones listed, about 90% are singletons. This clonotype was obtained from a man in his sixties with urothelial cancer. Sequencing was performed on PBMCs, taken around atezolizumab (anti-PD-L1) treatment.

CDR3 nucleotides: TGTGCCAGCAGCCAAGACGTACAGGAAGAGACCCAGTACTTC. Protein: CASSQDVQEETQYF. The chain couples TRBV14 to TRBJ2-5; D may be TRBD1 (5 bases). The CDR3 sequence is 14 residues long. Trimming stripped 0 bases from V and 3 bases from J, with 8 bases between. CDR1 SGHDN and CDR2 FVKESK come from the germline V gene.